This TCR beta chain derives from a study of Ad26.COV2.S vaccination and SARS-CoV-2 variants. Study-wide context: Donor had been placed in the Ad26.COV2.S arm of the COV1001 trial. General study findings and limits: Placebo recipients showed lower spike-specific TCR breadth than vaccinees. Whether participants received vaccine or placebo, their non-spike TCR breadth was similar.

The J segment lost 3 bases and the V segment lost 5 bases, leaving 8 bases of the junction unmatched. The CDR3 contains 15 residues. Germline assignment: CDR1 SGHVS and CDR2 FQNEAQ. On this clone: What it recognizes is unknown.

The repertoire was sequenced with immunoSEQ multiplex PCR; TCRdb's copy has only in-frame clones and lacks some. Here the sample spans about 380,000 clones, 83% being singletons. Noted treatment: around 19 received Ad26.COV2.S at low or high dose, single or two shots; five or six received placebo; per-sample allocation not given. Samples came from day 63 after the first vaccine or placebo injection. The shot given was an Ad26 vector that makes Wuhan-strain SARS-CoV-2 spike. Material: peripheral blood, obtained in a trial of Ad26.COV2.S vaccine versus placebo. J is TRBJ2-7 and V is TRBV7-8; 9 nucleotides agree with TRBD1. The TCR was taken from a person aged 18 to 65 who received the Ad26.COV2.S COVID-19 vaccine or a placebo. This CDR3 reads CASSAGRTGVYEQYF. In DNA, the CDR3 is TGTGCCAGCAGCGCCGGTCGGACAGGGGTCTACGAGCAGTACTTC.